The entry that follows covers one TCR beta chain sequence. This entry is derived from a study of blood T cell repertoires in COVID-19. Turning to the study itself: The United States, Italy and Spain were the sources of the acute and convalescent COVID-19 samples. The analysed material was cDNA or gDNA that came from T cells, B-cell-depleted T cells, or PBMCs.

Those enrolled in Seattle joined during active infection and were followed longitudinally afterward. Source study methods: Counts of nucleated cells, estimated from reference gene primer amplification, were obtained. TCRdb's table, derived via immunoSEQ multiplex PCR, lists solely in-frame clones and lacks some. V and J calls and clone size are those listed in that table; D and trimming were worked out from the DNA. The data show about 170,000 clones, about 82% seen once. The CDR3 loop spans 16 amino acids. J lost 3 bases, V lost 3 bases, and 8 bases had no gene match. CDR1 is KGHSH and CDR2 is LQKENI in the germline V gene.

The chain joins TRBV18 to TRBJ1-3; the match to TRBD1 covers 7 bases. The sequence came from a woman aged 80 or over with COVID-19, enrolled during active disease. Sequencing used peripheral blood. For the CDR3, the DNA is TGTGCCAGCTCACCTGCGACAGGGCCAGGTGGAAACACCATATATTTT. Protein sequence: CASSPATGPGGNTIYF.